This TCR beta chain was sequenced during a study of cytomegalovirus exposure and HLA in healthy donors. PCR primers comprised 60 Vbeta and 13 Jbeta primers. Data came from immunoSEQ multiplex PCR; TCRdb stores just in-frame clones and leaves some out. In the table there are 150,000 to 200,000 clones, 78% of which are singletons. Concerning this clone itself: Its antigen is not identified.

Study results and caveats: A prior analysis recorded that most TCR beta V segments were productive about 87% or about 30% of the time. In a later analysis, several top co-occurrence clusters appeared linked to parvovirus B19, influenza, CMV and Epstein-Barr virus.

CDR1 is LNHDA, CDR2 SQIVND, per germline (reference sequence). Trimming removed 5 bases at V and 1 base at J, with 14 bases between. The CDR3 covers 15 residues. This TCR was sampled from a woman in her 30s in good health and CMV-seropositive. V is TRBV19 and J is TRBJ1-1, with D possibly matching TRBD1 (5 bases). Sequencing was done on a sample of PBMCs. The CDR3 sequence: CASSSLDRKNTEAFF. The CDR3 DNA sequence: TGTGCCAGTAGTTCCCTTGACAGAAAGAACACTGAAGCTTTCTTT.